This T cell receptor (beta chain) was retrieved from a study of shared clonotypes between healthy human individuals. Study overall: Samples came from a couple of female and a few male donors aged 18 to 49.

The CDR3 covers 15 residues. The germline CDR1 and CDR2 sequences are SGDLS and YYNGEE. Trimming took off 1 base at V and 5 bases at J, with 13 bases between the two ends. Using about 220 ng DNA, approximately 30,000 T cell genomes, the sorted-subset replicate PCRs were run. TCRdb's table, derived via immunoSEQ multiplex PCR, lists solely in-frame clones and lacks some. The repertoire holds roughly 2 million clones, about 94% seen once, with approximately 0.13% in the top ten. Points from the study as a whole: Naive subsets usually exceeded memory subsets in estimated richness. Clonotypes that were shared across a few donors made up around 5.5% of naive CD4 clonotypes.

Points on this clone: Antigen specificity is unknown.

The chain carries TRBV9 and TRBJ2-1; D uncertain. This TCR came from a man between 18 and 29 years old in good health. The sequenced sample consisted of naive CD4+ T cells sorted from blood. Subset noted: CD45RA+ positively selected. The CDR3 DNA reads TGTGCCAGCAGCGTAAGGTCGAATGGAGACAATGAGCAGTTCTTC. Encoded protein: CASSVRSNGDNEQFF. The full variable domain, in which reference TRBV9 and TRBJ2-1 provide the parts outside the CDR3, is DSGVTQTPKHLITATGQRVTLRCSPRSGDLSVYWYQQSLDQGLQFLIQYYNGEERAKGNILERFSAQQFPDLHSELNLSSLELGDSALYFCASSVRSNGDNEQFFGPGTRLTVL.